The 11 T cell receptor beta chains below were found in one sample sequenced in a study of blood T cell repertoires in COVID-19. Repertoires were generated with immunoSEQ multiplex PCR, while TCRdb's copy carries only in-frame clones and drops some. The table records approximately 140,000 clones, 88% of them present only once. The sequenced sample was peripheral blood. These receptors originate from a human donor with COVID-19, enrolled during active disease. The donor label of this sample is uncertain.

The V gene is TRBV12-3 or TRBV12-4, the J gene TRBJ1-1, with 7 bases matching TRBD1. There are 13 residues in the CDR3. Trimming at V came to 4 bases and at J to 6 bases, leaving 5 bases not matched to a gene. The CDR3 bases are TGTGCCAGCAGTTGGGGACAGTCCCCTGAAGCTTTCTTT. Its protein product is CASSWGQSPEAFF.

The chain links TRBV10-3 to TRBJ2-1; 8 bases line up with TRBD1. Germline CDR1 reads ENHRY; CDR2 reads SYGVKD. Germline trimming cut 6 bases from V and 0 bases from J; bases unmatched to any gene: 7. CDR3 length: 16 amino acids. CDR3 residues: CAISDRGLSSYNEQFF. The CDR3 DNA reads TGTGCCATCAGCGACAGGGGCTTAAGCTCCTACAATGAGCAGTTCTTC.

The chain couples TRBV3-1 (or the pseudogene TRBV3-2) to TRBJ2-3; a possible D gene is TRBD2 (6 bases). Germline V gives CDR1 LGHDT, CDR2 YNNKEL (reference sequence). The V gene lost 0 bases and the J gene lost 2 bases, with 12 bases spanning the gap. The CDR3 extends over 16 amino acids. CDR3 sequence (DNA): TGTGCCAGCAGCCAAGATCTGCTAGCGAACACAGATACGCAGTATTTT. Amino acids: CASSQDLLANTDTQYF.

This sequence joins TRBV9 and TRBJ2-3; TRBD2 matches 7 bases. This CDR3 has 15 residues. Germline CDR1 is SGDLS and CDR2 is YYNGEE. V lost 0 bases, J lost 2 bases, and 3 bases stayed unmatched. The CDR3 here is CASSVGGGATDTQYF. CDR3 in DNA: TGTGCCAGCAGCGTAGGGGGGGGAGCCACAGATACGCAGTATTTT.

Here the CDR3 DNA reads TGCGCCAGCAGTGCAACAGGAGCCGGGGCCAACGTCCTGACTTTC. As protein: CASSATGAGANVLTF. The V gene is TRBV10-1, the J gene TRBJ2-6, with D possibly TRBD1 on 5 matching bases. CDR3 length: 15 amino acids. V was clipped by 4 bases and J by 4 bases, with 11 bases between them. The germline V gene has CDR1 WNHNN and CDR2 SYGVQD (reference sequence).

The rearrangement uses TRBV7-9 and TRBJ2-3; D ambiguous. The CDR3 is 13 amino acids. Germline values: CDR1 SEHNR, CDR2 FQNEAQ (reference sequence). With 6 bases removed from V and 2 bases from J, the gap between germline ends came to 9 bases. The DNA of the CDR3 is TGTGCCAGCAGGGCGGAAAACACAGATACGCAGTATTTT. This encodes CASRAENTDTQYF.

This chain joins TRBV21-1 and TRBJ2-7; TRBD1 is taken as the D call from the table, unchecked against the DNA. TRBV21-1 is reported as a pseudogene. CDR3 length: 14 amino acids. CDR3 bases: TGTGCCAGAGCCTTCAGACCTGACAGCTGCGAGCAGTACTTC. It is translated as CARAFRPDSCEQYF.

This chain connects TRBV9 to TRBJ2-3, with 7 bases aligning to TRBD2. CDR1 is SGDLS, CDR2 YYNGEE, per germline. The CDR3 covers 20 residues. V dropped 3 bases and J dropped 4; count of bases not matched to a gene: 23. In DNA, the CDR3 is TGTGCCAGCAGCGGCAGATGGGGGTCGGGCGTGAGCGGGGTATCAGATACGCAGTATTTT. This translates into CASSGRWGSGVSGVSDTQYF.

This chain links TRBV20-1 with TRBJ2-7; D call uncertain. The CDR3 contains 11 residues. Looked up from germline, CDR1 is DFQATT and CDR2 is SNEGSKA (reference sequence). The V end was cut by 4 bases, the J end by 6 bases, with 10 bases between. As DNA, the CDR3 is TGCAGTGCTATGCAATTCGGCGAGCAGTACTTC. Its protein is CSAMQFGEQYF.

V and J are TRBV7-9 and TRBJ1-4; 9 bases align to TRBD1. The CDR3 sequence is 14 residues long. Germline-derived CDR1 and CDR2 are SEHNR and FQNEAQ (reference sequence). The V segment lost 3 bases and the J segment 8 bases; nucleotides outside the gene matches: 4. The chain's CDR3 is CASSLGQGREKLFF. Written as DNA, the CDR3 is TGTGCCAGCAGCTTGGGACAGGGACGCGAAAAACTGTTTTTT.

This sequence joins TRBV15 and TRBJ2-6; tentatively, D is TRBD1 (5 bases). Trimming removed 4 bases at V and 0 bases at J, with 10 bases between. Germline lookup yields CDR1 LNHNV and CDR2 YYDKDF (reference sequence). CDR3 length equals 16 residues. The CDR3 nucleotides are TGTGCCACCAGCATAGGACAATTCTCTGGGGCCAACGTCCTGACTTTC. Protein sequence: CATSIGQFSGANVLTF.